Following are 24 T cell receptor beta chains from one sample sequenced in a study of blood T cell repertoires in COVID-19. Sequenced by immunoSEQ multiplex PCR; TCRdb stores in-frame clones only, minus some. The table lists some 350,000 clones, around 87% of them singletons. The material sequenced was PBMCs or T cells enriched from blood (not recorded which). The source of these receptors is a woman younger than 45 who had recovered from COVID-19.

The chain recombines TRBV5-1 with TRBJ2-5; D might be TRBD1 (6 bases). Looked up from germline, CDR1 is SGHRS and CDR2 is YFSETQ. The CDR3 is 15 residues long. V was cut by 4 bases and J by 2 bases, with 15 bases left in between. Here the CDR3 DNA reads TGCGCCAGCAGCCGCTCAACAGGGATTCAAGAGACCCAGTACTTC. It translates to CASSRSTGIQETQYF.

In DNA, the CDR3 is TGTGCCAGCAGCCCGCCCGACAGTAGGCATGGCTACACCTTC. It specifies CASSPPDSRHGYTF. The chain couples TRBV7-2 to TRBJ1-2, with D possibly TRBD1 on 5 matching bases. The CDR3 sequence is 14 residues long. The germline V gene has CDR1 SGHTA and CDR2 FQGNSA. The V gene lost 5 bases and the J gene lost 6 bases, with 16 bases spanning the gap.

The CDR3 DNA reads as TGCGCCAGCAGCTTGGCCCCGAGGACAGGGGAGTGGACTGAAGCTTTCTTT. It specifies CASSLAPRTGEWTEAFF. The rearrangement links TRBV5-1 to TRBJ1-1; 9 bases match TRBD1. There are 17 residues in the CDR3. Germline lookup yields CDR1 SGHRS and CDR2 YFSETQ. V shed 0 bases and J 5 bases; nucleotides not matched to a gene: 11.

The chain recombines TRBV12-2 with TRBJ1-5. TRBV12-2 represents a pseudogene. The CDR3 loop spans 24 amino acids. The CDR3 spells CASRLAFYSTHLPGGREGNQPQHF. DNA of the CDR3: TGTGCAAGTCGCTTAGCCTTCTACTCTACCCACTTACCGGGCGGCAGGGAGGGTAATCAGCCCCAGCATTTT.

CDR3 protein: CASSQDKTSGGFFAETQYF. CDR3 bases: TGTGCCAGCAGCCAAGATAAGACTAGCGGGGGGTTTTTTGCAGAGACCCAGTACTTC. V gene TRBV4-2 combines with J gene TRBJ2-5, with TRBD2 matching 13 bases. The CDR3 is 19 amino acids. Germline V CDR1 and CDR2: LGHNA, YNFKEQ. V was pared by 0 bases and J by 4 bases, with 11 bases of the junction left unmatched.

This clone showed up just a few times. CDR3 in amino acids: CASSYSAGGGETQYF. The CDR3 bases are TGTGCCAGCAGTTACTCAGCGGGGGGCGGAGAGACCCAGTACTTC. The chain links TRBV6-2 or TRBV6-3 to TRBJ2-5, with TRBD2 matching 9 bases. The germline V gene encodes CDR1 MNHEY and CDR2 SVGEGT. This CDR3 region has 15 residues. Losses at the gene ends were 0 bases for V and 4 bases for J; bases not matched to a gene: 3.

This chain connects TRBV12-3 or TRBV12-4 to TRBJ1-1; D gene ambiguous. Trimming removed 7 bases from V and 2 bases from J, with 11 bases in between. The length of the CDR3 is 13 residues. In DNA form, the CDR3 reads TGTGCCAGCACCCTGCGGGTTAACACTGAAGCTTTCTTT. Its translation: CASTLRVNTEAFF.

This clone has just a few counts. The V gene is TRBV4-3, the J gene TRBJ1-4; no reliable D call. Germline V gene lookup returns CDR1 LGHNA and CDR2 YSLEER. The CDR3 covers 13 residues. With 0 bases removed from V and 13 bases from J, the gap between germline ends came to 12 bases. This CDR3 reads CASSQDPPGRLFF. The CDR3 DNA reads TGCGCCAGCAGCCAAGATCCCCCCGGGAGACTGTTTTTT.

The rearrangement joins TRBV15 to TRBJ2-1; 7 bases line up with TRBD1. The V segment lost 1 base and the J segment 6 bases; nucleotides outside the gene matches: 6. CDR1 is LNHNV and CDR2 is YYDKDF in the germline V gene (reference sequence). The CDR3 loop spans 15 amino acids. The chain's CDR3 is CATSRGAGGSNEQFF. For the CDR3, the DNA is TGTGCCACCAGCAGAGGCGCAGGGGGTAGCAATGAGCAGTTCTTC. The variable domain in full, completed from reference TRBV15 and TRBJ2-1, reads DAMVIQNPRYQVTQFGKPVTLSCSQTLNHNVMYWYQQKSSQAPKLLFHYYDKDFNNEADTPDNFQSRRPNTSFCFLDIRSPGLGDTAMYLCATSRGAGGSNEQFFGPGTRLTVL.

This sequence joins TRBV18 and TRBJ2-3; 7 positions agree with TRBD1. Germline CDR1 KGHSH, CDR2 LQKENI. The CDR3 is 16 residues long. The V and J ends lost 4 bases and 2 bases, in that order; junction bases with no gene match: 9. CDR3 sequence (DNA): TGTGCCAGCTCACTTAAACAGGGGAGTACCACAGATACGCAGTATTTT. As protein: CASSLKQGSTTDTQYF.

The CDR3 DNA follows: TGTGCCAGCAGCTTAGGCACTTTGCGGGGGGGCACAGATACGCAGTATTTT. Its translation is CASSLGTLRGGTDTQYF. The chain joins TRBV7-2 to TRBJ2-3; 8 nucleotides match TRBD2. After removal of 1 base from V and 1 base from J, the junction contained 7 bases not matched to a gene. The germline CDR1 and CDR2 sequences are SGHTA and FQGNSA. This CDR3 contains 17 residues.

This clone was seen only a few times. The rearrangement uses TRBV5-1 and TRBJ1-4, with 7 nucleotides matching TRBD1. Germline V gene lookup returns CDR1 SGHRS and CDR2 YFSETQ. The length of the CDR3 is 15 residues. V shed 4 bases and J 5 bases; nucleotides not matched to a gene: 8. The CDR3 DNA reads TGCGCCAGCAGCCTGACAGGGAACAAGAATGAAAAACTGTTTTTT. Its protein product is CASSLTGNKNEKLFF.

This CDR3 reads CASSRTGGSYNEQFF. CDR3 in DNA: TGTGCCAGTAGTAGGACCGGAGGGTCCTACAATGAGCAGTTCTTC. The V and J genes are TRBV19 and TRBJ2-1; D is possibly TRBD2 (6 bases). Looked up from germline, CDR1 is LNHDA and CDR2 is SQIVND (reference sequence). The CDR3 is 15 residues long. V lost 4 bases and J lost 1, with 11 bases in between.

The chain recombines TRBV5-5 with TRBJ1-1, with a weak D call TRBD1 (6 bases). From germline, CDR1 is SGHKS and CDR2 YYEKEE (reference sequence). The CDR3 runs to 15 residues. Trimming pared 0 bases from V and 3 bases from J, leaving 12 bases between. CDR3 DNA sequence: TGTGCCAGCAGCTTGGGAGGGACATTGGACACTGAAGCTTTCTTT. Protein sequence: CASSLGGTLDTEAFF.

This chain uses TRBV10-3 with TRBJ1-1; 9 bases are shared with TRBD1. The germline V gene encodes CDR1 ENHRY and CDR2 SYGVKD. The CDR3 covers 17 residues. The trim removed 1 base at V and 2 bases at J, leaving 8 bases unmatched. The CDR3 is CAISELGTGRINTEAFF. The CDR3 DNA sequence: TGTGCCATCAGTGAGTTGGGGACAGGGAGGATAAACACTGAAGCTTTCTTT.

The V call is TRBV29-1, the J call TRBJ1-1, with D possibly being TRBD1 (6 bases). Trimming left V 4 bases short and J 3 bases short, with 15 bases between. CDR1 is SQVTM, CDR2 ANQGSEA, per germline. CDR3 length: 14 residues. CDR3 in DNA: TGCAGCGTTGGACAGGTTGAGGGGTACACTGAAGCTTTCTTT. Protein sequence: CSVGQVEGYTEAFF.

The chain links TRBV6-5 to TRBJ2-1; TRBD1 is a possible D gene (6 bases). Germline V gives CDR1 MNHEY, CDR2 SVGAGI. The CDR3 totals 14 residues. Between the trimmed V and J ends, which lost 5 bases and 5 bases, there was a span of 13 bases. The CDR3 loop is CASSTGRSHNEQFF. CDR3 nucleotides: TGTGCCAGCAGTACAGGGCGATCCCACAATGAGCAGTTCTTC.

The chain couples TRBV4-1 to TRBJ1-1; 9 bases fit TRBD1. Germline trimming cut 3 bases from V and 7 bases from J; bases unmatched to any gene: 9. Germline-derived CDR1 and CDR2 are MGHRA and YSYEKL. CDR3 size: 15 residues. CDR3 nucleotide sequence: TGCGCCAGCAGCCACCGGACAGGGGATAATAATGAAGCTTTCTTT. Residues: CASSHRTGDNNEAFF.

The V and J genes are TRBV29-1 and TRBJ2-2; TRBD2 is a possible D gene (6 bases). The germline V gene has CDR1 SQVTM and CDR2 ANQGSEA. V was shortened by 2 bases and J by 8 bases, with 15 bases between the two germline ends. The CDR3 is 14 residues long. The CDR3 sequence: CSVESSGGTGELFF. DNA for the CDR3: TGCAGCGTTGAATCCTCCGGGGGAACTGGGGAGCTGTTTTTT.

This CDR3 reads CASGSRGTASLGGYTF. The CDR3 DNA follows: TGTGCTAGTGGTTCCAGGGGGACAGCAAGTTTAGGTGGCTACACCTTC. The rearrangement links TRBV12-5 to TRBJ1-2, with 7 bases fitting TRBD1. The germline gives CDR1 LGHNT, CDR2 FRNRAP. This CDR3 has 16 amino acids. Trimming took 4 bases from V and 7 from J; bases not matched to a gene: 15.

CDR3 DNA: TGCGCCAGCAGCCAGGGCGGAGGGAATGAAAAACTGTTTTTT. Its translation is CASSQGGGNEKLFF. V usage is TRBV4-3 and J usage is TRBJ1-4, with D unclear. V was clipped by 3 bases and J by 5 bases, with 10 bases between them. CDR1 and CDR2 from the germline V gene are LGHNA and YSLEER. The CDR3 is made up of 14 amino acids.

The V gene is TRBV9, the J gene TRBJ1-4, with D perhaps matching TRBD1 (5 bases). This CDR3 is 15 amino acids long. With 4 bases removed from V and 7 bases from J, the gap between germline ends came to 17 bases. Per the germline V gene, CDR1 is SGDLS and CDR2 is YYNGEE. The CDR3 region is CASSKRRDPSEKLFF. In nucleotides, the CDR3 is TGTGCCAGCAGCAAGCGGAGGGACCCGAGTGAAAAACTGTTTTTT. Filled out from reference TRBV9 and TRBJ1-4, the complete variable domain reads DSGVTQTPKHLITATGQRVTLRCSPRSGDLSVYWYQQSLDQGLQFLIQYYNGEERAKGNILERFSAQQFPDLHSELNLSSLELGDSALYFCASSKRRDPSEKLFFGSGTQLSVL.

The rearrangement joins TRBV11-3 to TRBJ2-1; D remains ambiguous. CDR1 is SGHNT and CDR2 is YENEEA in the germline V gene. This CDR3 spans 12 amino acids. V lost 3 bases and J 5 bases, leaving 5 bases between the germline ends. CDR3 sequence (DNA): TGTGCCAGCAGCTTTAGTGACAATGAGCAGTTCTTC. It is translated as CASSFSDNEQFF.

The CDR3 region is CASSPRGRKNTEAFF. The CDR3 DNA is TGTGCCAGCAGCCCCAGGGGGCGGAAGAACACTGAAGCTTTCTTT. The rearrangement uses TRBV7-6 and TRBJ1-1; 8 nucleotides line up with TRBD1. The length of the CDR3 is 15 residues. The V gene end was trimmed by 5 bases and the J gene end by 1 base; junction bases not matched to a gene: 6. Germline values: CDR1 SGHVS, CDR2 FNYEAQ.